Below are 30 T cell receptor beta chains sequenced from a single sample in a study of cytomegalovirus exposure and HLA in healthy donors (dated by TCRdb to 2016 to 2017). The method was the immunoSEQ multiplex PCR assay. For the multiplex PCR, a mixture combining 60 forward primers for TCR Vbeta segments and 13 reverse primers for TCR Jbeta segments was used. This immuneACCESS table, as held by TCRdb, lists in-frame sequences with V and J called but not all clones. Of the missing ones, under half trace to an unresolved V gene in checked studies; the others have no known cause. This sample comprises about 50,000 clones, roughly 81% of them detected only once. The ten largest clones represent 2.5% to 3% of the sample. Sample: PBMCs. These receptor sequences come from a woman in her forties in good health and CMV-seropositive.

The rearrangement links TRBV4-3 to TRBJ1-2, with TRBD1 as a possible D gene (5 bases). Germline V CDR1 and CDR2: LGHNA, YSLEER. The germline V and J ends were trimmed by 3 bases and 2 bases, with 10 bases remaining between them. This CDR3 has 14 amino acids. The CDR3 is CASSQETANYGYTF. The CDR3 DNA is TGCGCCAGCAGCCAGGAGACAGCCAACTATGGCTACACCTTC.

This rearrangement joins TRBV4-3 to TRBJ2-5; D might be TRBD1 (6 bases). The germline V and J ends were trimmed by 0 bases and 2 bases, with 10 bases remaining between them. The germline gives CDR1 LGHNA, CDR2 YSLEER. The length of the CDR3 is 15 residues. DNA for the CDR3: TGCGCCAGCAGCCAAGAAGTTAGGGGGCAAGAGACCCAGTACTTC. It specifies CASSQEVRGQETQYF.

The chain is built from TRBV21-1 and TRBJ2-7; TRBD1, the table's D call, was not compared with the DNA. TRBV21-1 is termed a pseudogene. The CDR3 extends over 14 amino acids. CDR3 loop: CASSTRQGSAEQYF. CDR3 in DNA: TGTGCCAGCAGCACACGACAGGGGAGTGCCGAGCAGTACTTC.

J is TRBJ2-3 and V is TRBV7-2; D is uncertain. V was clipped by 6 bases and J by 5 bases, with 9 bases between them. CDR3 length equals 12 residues. Germline CDR1 reads SGHTA; CDR2 reads FQGNSA. The CDR3 DNA sequence: TGTGCCAGCAGTCTTACGAGAGATACGCAGTATTTT. Protein sequence: CASSLTRDTQYF.

As concerns this clone: Other DNA sequences from this sample encode an identical CDR3 as well. The chain has TRBV30 and TRBJ1-2; no clear D. The V and J ends lost 0 bases and 8 bases respectively, with 7 bases between them. This CDR3 is built from 11 residues. Germline assignment: CDR1 GTSNPN and CDR2 SVGIG (reference sequence). The CDR3 DNA follows: TGTGCCTGGAGTGTGGGAGGGGGCTACACCTTC. It codes for CAWSVGGGYTF.

The chain's CDR3 is CASSAGRQTQYF. The CDR3, as DNA: TGTGCCAGCAGTGCAGGGAGGCAGACCCAGTACTTC. The chain links TRBV25-1 to TRBJ2-5; tentatively, D is TRBD2 (6 bases). The CDR3 loop spans 12 amino acids. The germline V gene encodes CDR1 MGHDK and CDR2 SYGVNS. V was cut by 4 bases and J by 6 bases, with 9 bases left in between. The full variable domain, with the rest looked up from reference TRBV25-1 and TRBJ2-5, is EADIYQTPRYLVIGTGKKITLECSQTMGHDKMYWYQQDPGMELHLIHYSYGVNSTEKGDLSSESTVSRIRTEHFPLTLESARPSHTSQYLCASSAGRQTQYFGPGTRLLVL.

The V and J genes are TRBV19 and TRBJ1-1, with 9 bases lining up with TRBD1. The germline gives CDR1 LNHDA, CDR2 SQIVND (reference sequence). The CDR3 loop spans 12 amino acids. V lost 8 bases, J lost 10 bases, and 8 bases stayed unmatched. The DNA of the CDR3 is TGTGCCAGTGCAACAGGGGGCTATCGAGCTTTCTTT. It codes for CASATGGYRAFF.

V gene TRBV7-2 combines with J gene TRBJ1-1; D perhaps matches TRBD1 (6 bases). The V and J ends lost 5 bases and 0 bases respectively, with 10 bases between them. This CDR3 contains 14 residues. CDR1 is SGHTA, CDR2 FQGNSA, per germline. The CDR3 here is CASSRGGMNTEAFF. CDR3 coding DNA: TGTGCCAGCAGCCGAGGGGGAATGAACACTGAAGCTTTCTTT. The entire variable domain, with the rest obtained from reference TRBV7-2 and TRBJ1-1, is as follows: GAGVSQSPSNKVTEKGKDVELRCDPISGHTALYWYRQSLGQGLEFLIYFQGNSAPDKSGLPSDRFSAERTGGSVSTLTIQRTQQEDSAVYLCASSRGGMNTEAFFGQGTRLTVV.

This chain links TRBV19 with TRBJ2-7; 9 bases align to TRBD2. CDR1 and CDR2 from the germline V gene are LNHDA and SQIVND (reference sequence). V lost 2 bases to trimming and J lost 2 bases; unmatched junction nucleotides: 1. This CDR3 is built from 14 residues. CDR3 loop: CASSILAGPYEQYF. The CDR3 DNA reads as TGTGCCAGTAGTATACTAGCGGGGCCCTACGAGCAGTACTTC.

This chain links TRBV11-1 with TRBJ2-3, with 11 bases lining up with TRBD2. J was trimmed by 4 bases and V by 5 bases; bases with no gene match: 14. The germline V gene encodes CDR1 SGHAT and CDR2 FQDESV (reference sequence). This CDR3 is 18 amino acids long. The DNA of the CDR3 is TGTGCCAGCAGCCCCCGTGGTAGCGGGGGGGCGATCCCAGATACGCAGTATTTT. It encodes CASSPRGSGGAIPDTQYF.

This chain joins TRBV19 and TRBJ2-7, with 7 positions matching TRBD1. CDR3 length: 15 amino acids. The germline V gene encodes CDR1 LNHDA and CDR2 SQIVND (reference sequence). The junction had 7 bases not matched to a gene; V was cut back by 5 bases and J by 0 bases. The CDR3 coding sequence is TGTGCCAGTAGTCCTTCGGGACAGAGCTCCTACGAGCAGTACTTC. Translated, it gives CASSPSGQSSYEQYF.

The chain couples TRBV19 to TRBJ1-3; weak D call: TRBD1 (5 bases). The ends were cut back, 5 bases at V and 4 bases at J, with 9 bases in the middle. CDR1 is LNHDA, CDR2 SQIVND, per germline (reference sequence). The CDR3 totals 13 residues. CDR3: CASSPQGGNTIYF. As DNA, the CDR3 is TGTGCCAGTAGTCCGCAGGGAGGAAACACCATATATTTT.

V is TRBV7-6 and J is TRBJ1-1, with TRBD1 matching over 7 bases. The CDR3 sequence is 15 residues long. Trimming took 5 bases from V and 1 from J; bases not matched to a gene: 7. Germline V lookup: CDR1 SGHVS, CDR2 FNYEAQ. CDR3 nucleotides: TGTGCCAGCAGCCCGACAGGGAGCCGGAACACTGAAGCTTTCTTT. Translating it yields CASSPTGSRNTEAFF.

This clone is a singleton in its sample. The gene calls are TRBV28 and TRBJ1-2; D remains ambiguous. This CDR3 has 13 residues. Trimming pared 6 bases from V and 8 bases from J, leaving 16 bases between. From germline, CDR1 is MDHEN and CDR2 SYDVKM. The CDR3 protein is CASSRTPVWGYTF. The CDR3 DNA sequence: TGTGCCAGCAGCCGAACCCCGGTGTGGGGCTACACCTTC.

V gene TRBV7-9 combines with J gene TRBJ1-6; D is ambiguous. The CDR3 sequence is 15 residues long. Germline V gives CDR1 SEHNR, CDR2 FQNEAQ (reference sequence). V was trimmed by 6 bases and J by 10 bases, leaving 19 bases between them. Here the CDR3 reads CASSDPRGLESPLHF. DNA for the CDR3: TGTGCCAGCAGTGACCCAAGAGGATTAGAGTCACCCCTCCACTTT.

The V call is TRBV7-3, the J call TRBJ1-3; D unresolved. The CDR3 length is 13 residues. Trimming stripped 5 bases from V and 2 bases from J, with 7 bases between. Per germline, CDR1 SGHTA and CDR2 FQGTGA. CDR3 bases: TGTGCCAGCAGCCCCGAGGCTGGAAACACCATATATTTT. It yields the protein CASSPEAGNTIYF.

The chain links TRBV5-1 to TRBJ2-3; the D gene is possibly TRBD1 (5 bases). The CDR3 covers 14 residues. Germline V gives CDR1 SGHRS, CDR2 YFSETQ. Trimming pared 4 bases from V and 0 bases from J, leaving 9 bases between. CDR3 sequence (DNA): TGCGCCAGCAGCCAGGACACTAGCACAGATACGCAGTATTTT. Protein: CASSQDTSTDTQYF.

In this sample, this clone turned up once. CDR3 in amino acids: CASSLRQGTASGNTIYF. DNA for the CDR3: TGTGCCAGCAGCTTACGACAGGGGACGGCCTCTGGAAACACCATATATTTT. The chain employs TRBV7-9 and TRBJ1-3; 8 nucleotides align to TRBD1. Trimming cost V 2 bases and J 0 bases; bases outside gene matches: 6. Germline V gene lookup returns CDR1 SEHNR and CDR2 FQNEAQ (reference sequence). The CDR3 sequence is 17 residues long.

The V and J genes are TRBV19 and TRBJ1-3, with D hard to call. Per the germline V gene, CDR1 is LNHDA and CDR2 is SQIVND (reference sequence). Trimming took 6 bases from V and 4 from J, leaving 10 bases between them. The CDR3 loop spans 13 amino acids. DNA of the CDR3: TGTGCCAGTAGCCCGTCTTCCGGAAACACCATATATTTT. This encodes CASSPSSGNTIYF.

V and J are TRBV28 and TRBJ1-2; possibly TRBD1 for D (5 bases). Looked up from germline, CDR1 is MDHEN and CDR2 is SYDVKM. The V and J ends lost 1 base and 8 bases respectively, with 14 bases between them. This CDR3 has 14 amino acids. This CDR3 is CASSLFAGNSGYTF. Written as DNA, the CDR3 is TGTGCCAGCAGTTTATTTGCAGGGAATAGCGGCTACACCTTC.

This chain links TRBV10-3 with TRBJ2-1; 9 bases align to TRBD1. The CDR3 has 15 residues. Trimming removed 6 bases from V and 9 bases from J; junction bases left unmatched: 12. CDR1 is ENHRY and CDR2 is SYGVKD in the germline V gene. The CDR3 reads CAIRGGQGPKGEQFF. The CDR3 region has the DNA TGTGCCATCAGGGGGGGACAGGGCCCAAAGGGTGAGCAGTTCTTC.

The CDR3 sequence: CASSQAGASTEAFF. The CDR3 DNA sequence: TGTGCCAGCAGTCAAGCGGGGGCTAGCACTGAAGCTTTCTTT. The chain is built from TRBV7-8 and TRBJ1-1; possibly TRBD1 for D (6 bases). The germline V and J ends were trimmed by 6 bases and 4 bases, with 15 bases remaining between them. CDR3 length: 14 amino acids. Per germline, CDR1 SGHVS and CDR2 FQNEAQ.

The chain uses TRBV9 and TRBJ2-7; no clear D gene. V lost 0 bases, J lost 6 bases, and 10 bases lay in between. In germline, CDR1 is SGDLS, CDR2 YYNGEE. The CDR3 runs to 13 residues. The CDR3 reads CASSVGTVGEQYF. The CDR3 nucleotides are TGTGCCAGCAGCGTAGGTACAGTGGGCGAGCAGTACTTC.

The chain has TRBV14 and TRBJ2-3; TRBD2 matches 10 bases. Germline CDR1 SGHDN, CDR2 FVKESK. V was clipped by 1 base and J by 2 bases; unmatched bases: 3. This CDR3 contains 16 residues. CDR3 protein: CASSQAGLAFTDTQYF. CDR3 nucleotides: TGTGCCAGCAGCCAAGCGGGACTAGCGTTCACAGATACGCAGTATTTT.

The V call is TRBV30, the J call TRBJ1-1; D uncertain. In germline, CDR1 is GTSNPN, CDR2 SVGIG (reference sequence). V was clipped by 2 bases and J by 3 bases, with 16 bases between them. CDR3 length: 15 residues. The CDR3 protein is CAWSRGSRPDTEAFF. For the CDR3, the DNA is TGTGCCTGGAGTCGAGGTTCCCGCCCCGACACTGAAGCTTTCTTT.

The table lists this clone with a count of one. The chain combines TRBV6-6 with TRBJ1-1; 7 bases line up with TRBD1. V was pared by 6 bases and J by 0 bases, with 4 bases of the junction left unmatched. This CDR3 spans 14 amino acids. CDR1 is MNHNY, CDR2 SVGAGI, per germline (reference sequence). Here the CDR3 DNA reads TGTGCCAGCAGACCCGGGACAGTGAACACTGAAGCTTTCTTT. Its translation: CASRPGTVNTEAFF.

The chain employs TRBV7-7 and TRBJ2-2, with D uncertain. In germline, CDR1 is SSHAT, CDR2 FNYEAQ (reference sequence). V gave up 3 bases and J gave up 8 bases, with 7 bases separating them. The CDR3 contains 12 residues. CDR3 coding DNA: TGTGCCAGCAGCTTCCCCGGGGGGGAGCTGTTTTTT. This encodes CASSFPGGELFF.

This rearrangement joins TRBV6-5 to TRBJ1-6; D remains ambiguous. Trimming stripped 6 bases from V and 11 bases from J, with 8 bases between. The CDR3 length is 11 residues. CDR1 is MNHEY, CDR2 SVGAGI, per germline. The CDR3 loop is CASSNGAPLHF. In DNA, the CDR3 is TGTGCCAGCAGCAACGGAGCACCCCTCCACTTT.

The chain combines TRBV5-1 with TRBJ2-3; 8 nucleotides match TRBD2. CDR1 and CDR2 from the germline V gene are SGHRS and YFSETQ. The CDR3 totals 15 residues. In nucleotides, the CDR3 is TGCGCGGCAGCCGAGGGGACTAGTGGGGCAGATACGCAGTATTTT. It translates to CAAAEGTSGADTQYF.

There are a few counts of this clone. The V call is TRBV19, the J call TRBJ2-6; TRBD1 aligns across 8 bases. Trimming at V came to 5 bases and at J to 4 bases, leaving 4 bases not matched to a gene. The germline V gene encodes CDR1 LNHDA and CDR2 SQIVND (reference sequence). The CDR3 loop spans 15 amino acids. The CDR3 region has the DNA TGTGCCAGTAGTCTGGACAGGGCGGGGGCCAACGTCCTGACTTTC. Amino acid sequence: CASSLDRAGANVLTF.